These T cell receptor beta chains were read from a single sample in a study of beta chain features in type 1 diabetes. Some clones are missing from TCRdb's copy, which holds only in-frame ones; the method was immunoSEQ multiplex PCR. The data contain over 150,000 clones, 7.8% of them seen just once; the ten biggest clones take up around 0.9%. The specimen sequenced was central memory CD4+ T cells from blood. The receptors stem from a woman between 35 and 50 years old with type 1 diabetes. Each CDR3 is given with its conserved first and last residue. A D gene is named only where the DNA matches it firmly. Size is stated for part of the rows, as once, few or many counts, or as a class when the clone is expanded.

15 few TRBV7-2 - CASSSSDGGNQPQHF
15 - TRBV29-1 TRBD1 CSVEPRTGINSPLHF
14 few TRBV6-6 TRBD1 CASSSGQGADTQYF
15 - TRBV14 - CASSQGWQINEKLFF
16 - TRBV7-2 TRBD2 CASSSTLAGGVDTQYF
16 - TRBV2 - CASRGAHPGGAGEQYF
15 few TRBV18 - CASSPPTIWDNEQFF
14 few TRBV30 - CAWSGGSIYNEQFF
12 few TRBV19 - CASSKTREEQYF
16 - TRBV18 TRBD1 CASSPFGQGGTDTQYF
15 few TRBV14 - CASSPRTGTNEKLFF
16 few TRBV11-2 TRBD1 CASSLGPQGAGTEAFF
13 few TRBV6-5 - CASSPPGADTQYF
14 few TRBV5-6 TRBD1 CASSWGQGDQPQHF
15 - TRBV28 - CASTTGVAFRTEAFF
15 - TRBV14 TRBD1 CASSPGQGNTGELFF
14 few TRBV16 TRBD2 CASRKLAGGETQYF
17 - TRBV11-3 TRBD2 CASSPGTSGGAGETQYF
13 - TRBV7-9 - CASSPSRAGAQYF
11 many TRBV6-6 TRBD1 CASSSRDSRYF
14 few TRBV28 TRBD1 CASSSTGGVETQYF
14 - TRBV7-9 - CASSSRVGGYEQFF
14 - TRBV7-9 - CASSPGTWEGGYTF
15 - TRBV18 - CASSPPDTLTGELFF
15 - TRBV7-8 TRBD1 CASGQGAPSSYEQYF
14 few TRBV7-3 - CASSLSDSFGEQFF
15 - TRBV7-9 TRBD1 CASSFGTGGGQPQHF
15 few TRBV7-2 - CASSLSGGGNQPQHF
13 - TRBV6-5 TRBD1 CASSQGTGGYSFF
15 few TRBV7-2 - CASSLWSTSSYEQYF
15 few TRBV7-2 TRBD2 CASSRETSGSGELFF
14 few TRBV6-5 TRBD1 CASSSRTGVDGYTF
14 - TRBV9 - CASSVDNPTGGYTF
16 few TRBV5-4 TRBD2 CASSPASGRAKDIQYF
13 - TRBV29-1 TRBD1 CSVHRGIQETQYF
16 many TRBV5-1 TRBD2 CASSLNPGLDSNEQFF
14 - TRBV28 - CASSLVSTGHGYTF
14 - TRBV6-5 - CASRLSGRNYGYTF